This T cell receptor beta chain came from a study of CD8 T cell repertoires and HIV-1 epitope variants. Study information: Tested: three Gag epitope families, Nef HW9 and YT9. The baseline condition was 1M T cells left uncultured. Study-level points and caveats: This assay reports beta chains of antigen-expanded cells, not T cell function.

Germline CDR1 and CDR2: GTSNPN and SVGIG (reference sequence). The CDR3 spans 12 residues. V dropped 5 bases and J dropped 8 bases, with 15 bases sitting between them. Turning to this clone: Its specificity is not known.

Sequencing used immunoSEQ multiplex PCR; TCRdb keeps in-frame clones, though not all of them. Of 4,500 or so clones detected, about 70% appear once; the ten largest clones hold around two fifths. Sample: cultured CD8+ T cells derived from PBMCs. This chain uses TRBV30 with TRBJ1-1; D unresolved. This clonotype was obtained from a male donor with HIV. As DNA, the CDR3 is TGTGCCTGGGCCCCGCTGGGATCCGAAGCTTTCTTT. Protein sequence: CAWAPLGSEAFF.